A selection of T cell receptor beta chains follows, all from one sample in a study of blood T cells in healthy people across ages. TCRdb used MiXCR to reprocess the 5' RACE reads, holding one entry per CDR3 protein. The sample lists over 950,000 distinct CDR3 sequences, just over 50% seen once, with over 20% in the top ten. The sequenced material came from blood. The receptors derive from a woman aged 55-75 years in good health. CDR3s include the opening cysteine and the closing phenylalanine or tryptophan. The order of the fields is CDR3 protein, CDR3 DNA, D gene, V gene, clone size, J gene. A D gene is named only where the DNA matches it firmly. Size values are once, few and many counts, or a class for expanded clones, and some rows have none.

CSVDRSDGEQFF,TGCAGCGTTGATCGTTCTGACGGTGAGCAGTTCTTC,-,TRBV29-1,few,TRBJ2-1
CVSSLALAGSGYTF,TGTGTCAGCAGCTTAGCGCTGGCAGGGAGTGGCTACACCTTC,-,TRBV7-9,-,TRBJ1-2
CSVGRAGYEQYF,TGCAGCGTTGGTAGGGCCGGATACGAGCAGTACTTC,-,TRBV29-1,many,TRBJ2-7
CASSSTSSRLLNIQYF,TGTGCCAGCAGTTCGACATCTAGTAGGCTACTAAACATTCAGTACTTC,-,TRBV6-5,few,TRBJ2-4
CASSHPDRLRNTIYF,TGCGCCAGCAGCCACCCAGACAGGCTTAGAAACACCATATATTTT,-,TRBV4-1,-,TRBJ1-3
CAISESNRGVGQEQFF,TGTGCCATCAGTGAGTCGAACAGGGGGGTAGGACAGGAGCAGTTCTTC,TRBD1,TRBV10-3,few,TRBJ2-1
CASSEGLTSGSHEQYF,TGTGCCAGCAGCGAGGGATTGACTAGCGGGAGCCACGAGCAGTACTTC,TRBD2,TRBV9,-,TRBJ2-7
CATSTYRTGPGGPTDTQYF,TGTGCCACCAGCACGTACCGCACAGGCCCGGGAGGGCCGACAGATACGCAGTATTTT,TRBD2,TRBV15,-,TRBJ2-3
CASSRTDFSEQYF,TGTGCCAGCAGTAGGACGGACTTTAGCGAGCAGTACTTC,-,TRBV27,few,TRBJ2-7
CASSYWTSGDNEQFF,TGTGCCAGCAGTTATTGGACTAGCGGAGACAATGAGCAGTTCTTC,TRBD2,TRBV6-6,-,TRBJ2-1
CATSDGTSDYEQYF,TGTGCCACCAGTGATGGCACTAGCGACTACGAGCAGTACTTC,TRBD2,TRBV24-1,many,TRBJ2-7
CASRLGSGNTIYF,TGTGCCAGCAGACTGGGCTCTGGAAACACCATATATTTT,-,TRBV7-2,-,TRBJ1-3
CASSGGASSYNEQFF,TGCGCCAGCAGTGGAGGGGCCAGCTCCTACAATGAGCAGTTCTTC,-,TRBV10-2,-,TRBJ2-1
CASSLGDPAGKLFF,TGCGCCAGCAGCTTGGGGGATCCTGCTGGCAAACTGTTTTTT,-,TRBV5-1,-,TRBJ1-4
CASSHLVDNEQFF,TGTGCCAGCAGCCACCTCGTTGACAATGAGCAGTTCTTC,-,TRBV3-1,once,TRBJ2-1
CASSLGQNRTYEQYF,TGTGCCAGCAGCTTAGGCCAGAATAGGACCTACGAGCAGTACTTC,-,TRBV7-4,-,TRBJ2-7
CAWSVWWETQHF,TGTGCCTGGAGTGTATGGTGGGAGACCCAGCATTTT,-,TRBV30,-,TRBJ1-5
CASSQNYPSGVNNEQFF,TGCGCCAGCAGCCAAAACTACCCTAGCGGGGTAAACAATGAGCAGTTCTTC,TRBD2,TRBV4-1,-,TRBJ2-1
CASSRSLNFRTDTQYF,TGTGCCAGCAGCCGATCCCTGAACTTTAGGACAGATACGCAGTATTTT,-,TRBV7-2,-,TRBJ2-3
CAISESEGVGYGYTF,TGTGCCATCAGTGAGTCGGAAGGGGTTGGCTATGGCTACACCTTC,-,TRBV10-3,-,TRBJ1-2
CASSRTSGSLNEQFF,TGTGCCAGCAGCAGGACTAGCGGGAGTTTAAATGAGCAGTTCTTC,TRBD2,TRBV6-4,-,TRBJ2-1
CASSSDRGPLETQYF,TGCGCCAGCAGCTCCGACAGGGGACCGCTAGAGACCCAGTACTTC,TRBD1,TRBV5-1,-,TRBJ2-5
CASSEQGFEQFF,TGTGCCAGCAGTGAGCAGGGTTTTGAGCAGTTCTTC,-,TRBV2,-,TRBJ2-1
CAWSVPTDSAYEQYF,TGTGCCTGGAGTGTCCCGACAGACAGCGCATACGAGCAGTACTTC,-,TRBV30,-,TRBJ2-7
CASGWGGTNYGYTF,TGTGCCAGCGGGTGGGGGGGAACTAACTATGGCTACACCTTC,-,TRBV6-5,-,TRBJ1-2
CSAPPRNSYNEQFF,TGCAGTGCTCCCCCCCGAAACTCCTACAATGAGCAGTTCTTC,-,TRBV20-1,few,TRBJ2-1
CASKKRQGLSPLHF,TGCGCCAGCAAAAAAAGGCAGGGGCTGTCACCCCTCCACTTT,-,TRBV5-1,-,TRBJ1-6
CSAIGTGRGHKSPLHF,TGCAGTGCTATCGGGACGGGTAGGGGGCACAAATCACCCCTCCACTTT,TRBD1,TRBV20-1,once,TRBJ1-6
CAGSQDSWGTENEKLFF,TGCGCCGGCAGCCAAGATAGTTGGGGGACAGAAAATGAAAAACTGTTTTTT,TRBD1,TRBV4-3,-,TRBJ1-4
CASSSLDVPPYEQYF,TGTGCCAGCAGCTCCTTGGACGTCCCTCCCTACGAGCAGTACTTC,-,TRBV7-9,-,TRBJ2-7
CASRRGHEQFF,TGTGCCAGCAGAAGAGGTCATGAGCAGTTCTTC,-,TRBV13,-,TRBJ2-1
CASRADSTDTQYF,TGTGCCAGCAGGGCGGATAGCACAGATACGCAGTATTTT,-,TRBV6-5,few,TRBJ2-3
CASSLLAGSIDTQYF,TGTGCCAGCAGCTTACTAGCGGGAAGCATTGATACGCAGTATTTT,TRBD2,TRBV7-2,few,TRBJ2-3
CAWSVGDSIPYEQYF,TGTGCCTGGAGTGTGGGGGACTCCATACCCTACGAGCAGTACTTC,-,TRBV30,-,TRBJ2-7
CASSLENGIQYF,TGTGCCAGCAGCTTAGAGAACGGTATCCAGTATTTT,-,TRBV11-2,-,TRBJ2-3
CASSPSTGSLSYGYTF,TGTGCCAGCAGCCCCTCGACAGGGTCCCTTTCCTATGGCTACACCTTC,TRBD1,TRBV3-1,-,TRBJ1-2
CASNPRGPGSYGYTF,TGTGCCAGCAACCCCCGGGGACCGGGGAGCTATGGCTACACCTTC,-,TRBV12-3/TRBV12-4,-,TRBJ1-2
CASSEGLTGSTDTQYF,TGTGCCAGTAGTGAAGGACTAACGGGGAGCACAGATACGCAGTATTTT,-,TRBV2,-,TRBJ2-3
CASSQPWGPNQPQHF,TGTGCCAGCAGCCAGCCGTGGGGACCCAATCAGCCCCAGCATTTT,-,TRBV28,-,TRBJ1-5
CSAGGWYEQYF,TGCAGCGCAGGGGGGTGGTACGAGCAGTACTTC,-,TRBV29-1,-,TRBJ2-7
CASSFAVGRVGVEGTEAFF,TGTGCCAGCAGTTTCGCCGTGGGACGGGTGGGGGTTGAGGGCACTGAAGCTTTCTTT,-,TRBV28,few,TRBJ1-1
CASSPRLGTASYEQYF,TGTGCCAGCAGCCCCCGGTTGGGGACAGCGAGCTACGAGCAGTACTTC,TRBD1,TRBV7-2,few,TRBJ2-7
CASSPQLANNEQFF,TGTGCCAGTAGCCCTCAACTGGCAAACAATGAGCAGTTCTTC,-,TRBV19,few,TRBJ2-1
CSASVAAAKSIQYF,TGCAGTGCTAGCGTGGCAGCAGCCAAAAGTATTCAGTACTTC,-,TRBV20-1,-,TRBJ2-4
CASSQLAGNYNEQFF,TGTGCCAGCAGCCAACTAGCGGGGAACTACAATGAGCAGTTCTTC,TRBD2,TRBV6-2/TRBV6-3,once,TRBJ2-1
CASKWQRGSEDTDTQYF,TGTGCCAGCAAGTGGCAGCGGGGGTCTGAGGACACAGATACGCAGTATTTT,TRBD2,TRBV27,-,TRBJ2-3
CASSLAAGADTQYF,TGTGCCAGCAGCTTAGCGGCGGGAGCAGATACGCAGTATTTT,TRBD2,TRBV5-1,-,TRBJ2-3
CSATTGQGNQPQHF,TGCAGTGCTACCACGGGCCAGGGCAATCAGCCCCAGCATTTT,-,TRBV20-1,-,TRBJ1-5
CASSESGGGRASGVRTDTQYF,TGTGCCAGCAGTGAATCGGGAGGCGGGAGGGCATCGGGGGTCCGGACAGATACGCAGTATTTT,TRBD2,TRBV6-1,-,TRBJ2-3
CSASPRGGVGDTQYF,TGCAGTGCTAGTCCACGGGGGGGTGTTGGGGATACGCAGTATTTT,TRBD2,TRBV20-1,-,TRBJ2-3
CASSFLGRARWETQYF,TGCGCCAGCAGCTTTCTAGGACGCGCCAGGTGGGAGACCCAGTACTTC,-,TRBV5-1,-,TRBJ2-5
CAGGSHYEQYF,TGCGCGGGGGGGAGTCATTACGAGCAGTACTTC,TRBD2,TRBV28,once,TRBJ2-7
CASGLARERGLAGANSTGELFF,TGTGCTAGTGGTTTGGCTAGGGAAAGAGGGCTAGCGGGCGCTAACTCCACCGGGGAGCTGTTTTTT,TRBD2,TRBV12-5,-,TRBJ2-2